Below are 13 T cell receptor beta chains sequenced from a single sample in a study of blood T cell repertoires in COVID-19. Profiling relied on immunoSEQ multiplex PCR, and the TCRdb table lists in-frame clones only, not all of them. The sample comprises 250,000 to 300,000 clones, about four fifths of which are singletons, and about 3.5% rests with the top ten. Sequencing was carried out using PBMCs or T cells enriched from blood (not recorded which). All receptors come from a man aged 50 to 59 who had recovered from COVID-19.

The chain has TRBV5-1 and TRBJ2-7; D remains unclear. Trimming removed 0 bases at V and 7 bases at J, with 8 bases between. CDR3 length: 12 residues. Germline CDR1 is SGHRS and CDR2 is YFSETQ. The CDR3 nucleotides are TGCGCCAGCAGCTTGGACGGTGTGGAGCAGTACTTC. It encodes CASSLDGVEQYF.

This chain joins TRBV30 and TRBJ1-3, with TRBD1 identical over 9 bases. J lost 2 bases, V lost 7 bases, and 3 bases had no gene match. The CDR3 has 13 amino acids. Germline lookup yields CDR1 GTSNPN and CDR2 SVGIG (reference sequence). The CDR3 spells CASTGGAGNTIYF. The CDR3 nucleotides read TGTGCCTCGACAGGGGGAGCTGGAAACACCATATATTTT.

V and J are TRBV4-2 and TRBJ1-5; the match to TRBD1 covers 10 bases. This CDR3 is built from 16 residues. Germline V gene data show CDR1 as LGHNA and CDR2 as YNFKEQ. Trimming at V came to 1 base and at J to 5 bases, leaving 5 bases not matched to a gene. CDR3 protein: CASSQGQTGGYQPQHF. The CDR3 bases are TGTGCCAGCAGCCAAGGCCAGACAGGGGGCTATCAGCCCCAGCATTTT.

The CDR3 protein is CAWRRQGVNEQFF. In nucleotides, the CDR3 is TGTGCCTGGAGAAGACAGGGGGTCAATGAGCAGTTCTTC. The rearrangement joins TRBV30 to TRBJ2-1; TRBD1 matches at 9 bases. V lost 3 bases and J lost 6; bases outside the gene matches: 3. The CDR3 totals 13 residues. The germline V gene has CDR1 GTSNPN and CDR2 SVGIG (reference sequence).

V gene TRBV3-1 (or the pseudogene TRBV3-2) combines with J gene TRBJ2-7; 10 bases line up with TRBD1. Germline loops: CDR1 LGHDT, CDR2 YNNKEL (reference sequence). Unmatched junction bases numbered 7, after V lost 1 base and J lost 1 base. The length of the CDR3 is 17 residues. DNA for the CDR3: TGTGCCAGCAGCCAAGTTGGACAGGGGGGACCTTCCTACGAGCAGTACTTC. Protein: CASSQVGQGGPSYEQYF.

The genes are TRBV18 and TRBJ1-1, with a tentative D call TRBD1 (6 bases). Germline V gene data show CDR1 as KGHSH and CDR2 as LQKENI. Trimming cost V 3 bases and J 4 bases, with 9 bases left between them. The CDR3 sequence is 13 residues long. The DNA of the CDR3 is TGTGCCAGCTCACCCCGGACAGTCACTGAAGCTTTCTTT. Amino acids: CASSPRTVTEAFF. Drawing the rest from reference TRBV18 and TRBJ1-1, the complete variable domain is NAGVMQNPRHLVRRRGQEARLRCSPMKGHSHVYWYRQLPEEGLKFMVYLQKENIIDESGMPKERFSAEFPKEGPSILRIQQVVRGDSAAYFCASSPRTVTEAFFGQGTRLTVV.

V gene TRBV7-2 combines with J gene TRBJ1-2; D remains unclear. The germline V gene has CDR1 SGHTA and CDR2 FQGNSA. The length of the CDR3 is 14 residues. V lost 5 bases and J 2 bases, leaving 12 bases between the germline ends. The CDR3 region is CASSPSGSNYGYTF. In DNA, the CDR3 is TGTGCCAGCAGCCCCAGCGGATCGAACTATGGCTACACCTTC.

The V gene is TRBV11-3, the J gene TRBJ2-5; 7 bases line up with TRBD1. CDR3 length: 14 amino acids. CDR1 and CDR2 from the germline V gene are SGHNT and YENEEA. With V trimmed by 4 bases and J by 1 base, 3 bases remained unmatched. DNA for the CDR3: TGTGCCAGCAGCTACGGGACAGCCCAAGAGACCCAGTACTTC. Protein product: CASSYGTAQETQYF. The entire variable domain, with the rest obtained from reference TRBV11-3 and TRBJ2-5, is as follows: EAGVVQSPRYKIIEKKQPVAFWCNPISGHNTLYWYLQNLGQGPELLIRYENEEAVDDSQLPKDRFSAERLKGVDSTLKIQPAELGDSAVYLCASSYGTAQETQYFGPGTRLLVL.

The rearrangement joins TRBV6-2 or TRBV6-3 to TRBJ2-7, with D possibly being TRBD2 (7 bases). Trimming removed 5 bases at V and 4 bases at J, with 15 bases between. Germline V gene lookup returns CDR1 MNHEY and CDR2 SVGEGT. This CDR3 comprises 14 residues. The CDR3 spells CASSRLGGAYEQYF. The CDR3 DNA reads TGTGCCAGCAGTCGTCTTGGGGGGGCATACGAGCAGTACTTC.

The gene calls are TRBV5-1 and TRBJ2-3; 7 positions agree with TRBD2. V lost 0 bases and J lost 2; bases outside the gene matches: 21. The germline V gene encodes CDR1 SGHRS and CDR2 YFSETQ. The CDR3 contains 21 residues. CDR3 residues: CASSLAVSSGPPHVVTDTQYF. In DNA form, the CDR3 reads TGCGCCAGCAGCTTGGCAGTATCTAGCGGACCCCCCCACGTCGTCACAGATACGCAGTATTTT.

The CDR3 is CASSPTGGSSGNTIYF. CDR3 coding DNA: TGTGCCAGCAGCCCCACGGGGGGTTCCTCTGGAAACACCATATATTTT. The rearrangement joins TRBV7-6 to TRBJ1-3; tentative D call: TRBD1 (5 bases). Germline loops: CDR1 SGHVS, CDR2 FNYEAQ. The CDR3 is 16 residues long. The germline V and J ends were trimmed by 5 bases and 0 bases, with 14 bases remaining between them. Full variable domain (remainder filled in from reference TRBV7-6 and TRBJ1-3): GAGVSQSPRYKVTKRGQDVALRCDPISGHVSLYWYRQALGQGPEFLTYFNYEAQQDKSGLPNDRFSAERPEGSISTLTIQRTEQRDSAMYRCASSPTGGSSGNTIYFGEGSWLTVV.

The sample holds one count of this clone. V is TRBV7-9 and J is TRBJ2-1; 13 bases are a match to TRBD2. From germline, CDR1 is SEHNR and CDR2 FQNEAQ (reference sequence). This CDR3 spans 16 amino acids. The trim removed 2 bases at V and 7 bases at J, leaving 5 bases unmatched. CDR3 bases: TGTGCCAGCAGCTTATTACGGACTAGCGGGAGTAATGAGCAGTTCTTC. As protein: CASSLLRTSGSNEQFF.

The gene calls are TRBV30 and TRBJ2-5, with TRBD1 matching 9 bases. V lost 0 bases to trimming and J lost 5 bases; unmatched junction nucleotides: 10. Germline loops: CDR1 GTSNPN, CDR2 SVGIG (reference sequence). The CDR3 runs 16 residues. CDR3 in DNA: TGTGCCTGGAGTGTACTAGGTACAGGGGGCTTGGAGACCCAGTACTTC. This codes for CAWSVLGTGGLETQYF.